The present entry profiles one T cell receptor beta chain with its context. Its antigen target is currently unknown. No base qualities exist here, and no much larger clone lies one base off it. The source of the sample is a study of OX40 agonist ivuxolimab in advanced cancers. Concerning the study at large: Ivuxolimab, which targeted the costimulatory receptor OX40 (CD134), was an agonistic, fully human IgG2 monoclonal antibody. Intravenous ivuxolimab was administered to patients every 2 weeks at six dose levels: 0.01, 0.1, 0.3, 1.5, 3 and 10 mg/kg. Prior anti-PD-1, anti-PD-L1 or anti-CTLA-4 therapy was permitted, and 35% to 40% of dose-escalation patients had received checkpoint inhibitors. The monotherapy dose-escalation portion (N ≈ 50 patients) of the phase I ivuxolimab trial is reported in the paper. The dose-escalation cohort was around 83% male with a mean age of approximately 60 years, ranging from roughly 20 to 85. Partial responses occurred in three dose-escalation patients: two with cutaneous melanoma and one with hepatocellular carcinoma. The purpose of peripheral TCRbeta sequencing was to test whether ivuxolimab changed TCR sequence diversity and led to clonal T-cell expansion. Among the 52 dose-escalation patients, about 19 had hepatocellular carcinoma, around 15 melanoma, 9 renal cell carcinoma and 9 head and neck cancer. Here is what the overall study found, with its caveats: Low levels of normalized T-cell clonal expansion were also seen in some nonresponding patients. At doses of 0.1 to 3.0 mg/kg, clonal expansion of both CD4+ and CD8+ blood T cells was observed from baseline to week 6. Antigen specificity was not determined for the clonally expanded peripheral T cells. After ivuxolimab, CD8+ T cells had more expanded clones than CD4+ T cells on average. In partial responders in the 0.1-3.0 mg/kg groups, normalized peripheral clonal expansion was found to be among the lowest, especially among CD8+ T cells.

Counted from cysteine to phenylalanine, this CDR3 has 12 amino acids. The kept DNA is CDR3 alone, 36 bases in frame from the first base. V and J are truncated by 2 bases and 7 bases respectively, leaving an intervening sequence of 6 bases. CDR1 and CDR2, per the germline V gene, are MDHEN and SYDVKM. For sequencing of the TCRbeta CDR3 region, genomic DNA was extracted from the sorted cells. The immunoSEQ Assay was used to sequence the TCRbeta CDR3 regions. Held by TCRdb, this immuneACCESS table contains in-frame sequences only and omits some clones. Under half of the omission traces to an unresolved V gene where checked; the cause of the rest is unknown. The sample contains some 40,000 clones, about three quarters of them found a single time. The top ten clonotypes cover more than 9% of the sample. The trial excluded patients who had a history of autoimmune disease or who were on systemic immunosuppression. In every dose cohort, peripheral blood was drawn for TCR sequencing at baseline, cycle 4 day 1, and cycle 7 day 1. The samples were taken from a phase I, first-in-human, multicenter, open-label dose-escalation trial of ivuxolimab. The trial enrolled adults with locally advanced or metastatic head and neck squamous cell, hepatocellular, melanoma or renal cell carcinoma. Before TCR sequencing, CD4+ T cells and CD8+ T cells from peripheral blood were sorted into separate populations.

This receptor was obtained from an adult with an advanced solid tumor such as melanoma, head and neck, liver or kidney cancer. Recombination connected TRBV28 to TRBJ2-1; no D gene is confidently identified. This material consisted of CD4+ or CD8+ T cells sorted from blood, taken in a trial of the OX40 agonist ivuxolimab. DNA sequence: TGTGCCAGCAGTTTAGGGATGAATGAGCAGTTCTTC. Its product reads: CASSLGMNEQFF.